This T cell receptor beta chain is from a study of spatial heterogeneity in lung cancer. Study overall: Donation came from some 73 patients with untreated early-stage non-small cell lung cancer.

CDR3 length: 15 residues. V gave up 4 bases and J gave up 0 bases, with 10 bases separating them. Germline lookup yields CDR1 SGHTA and CDR2 FQGNSA. A distinct unique molecular identifier was carried by each TCR cDNA molecule. TCRdb re-called the 5' RACE reads through MiXCR, storing one row per CDR3 protein. Among about 27,000 distinct CDR3 sequences listed, 5.4% were seen once. This clonotype appeared many times. Sample time point: blood at routine non-recurrence follow-up after resection. No cells were sorted before sequencing. The whole RNA sequenced was extracted from tumor, nontumor lung or frozen PBMC.

The sample in question was PBMCs, obtained at follow-up. The sequence was obtained from a female donor with early-stage non-small cell lung cancer. V usage is TRBV7-2 and J usage is TRBJ1-3; D is perhaps TRBD1 (5 bases). CDR3: CASSSYRTSGNTIYF. The CDR3 DNA reads TGTGCCAGCAGCTCATACAGGACCTCTGGAAACACCATATATTTT.